The 14 T cell receptor beta chains below were found in one sample sequenced in a study of cytomegalovirus exposure and HLA in healthy donors. Using immunoSEQ multiplex PCR, the repertoire was profiled, and TCRdb retains in-frame clones only, with some absent. The table records 170,000 or so clones, 85% of them present only once. Material for sequencing was PBMCs. Receptors originate from a man aged 18 to 29 in good health and CMV-seropositive.

This clone was seen once. The genes are TRBV10-1 and TRBJ2-3; 8 positions match TRBD2. From germline, CDR1 is WNHNN and CDR2 SYGVQD (reference sequence). This CDR3 is built from 19 residues. J was trimmed by 1 base and V by 10 bases; bases with no gene match: 22. CDR3 sequence reads: CATLPPRGGAVCCTDTQYF. The DNA of the CDR3 is TGCGCCACTCTCCCTCCTCGGGGGGGGGCGGTCTGTTGCACAGATACGCAGTATTTT.

The chain is built from TRBV7-2 and TRBJ2-5, with 12 bases fitting TRBD1. CDR3 length: 17 amino acids. Looked up from germline, CDR1 is SGHTA and CDR2 is FQGNSA. Trimming at V came to 1 base and at J to 2 bases, leaving 5 bases not matched to a gene. The CDR3 region is CASSLVGQGALQETQYF. Here the CDR3 DNA reads TGTGCCAGCAGCTTAGTGGGACAGGGGGCGCTACAAGAGACCCAGTACTTC.

The chain employs TRBV11-2 and TRBJ1-5; 9 bases agree with TRBD1. Germline CDR1 is SGHAT and CDR2 is FQNNGV. The CDR3 loop spans 13 amino acids. The J segment lost 6 bases and the V segment lost 5 bases, leaving 2 bases of the junction unmatched. CDR3 DNA sequence: TGTGCCAGCAGCCCGGGACAGGGTCAGCCCCAGCATTTT. Residues: CASSPGQGQPQHF.

This chain connects TRBV4-2 to TRBJ2-7; D may be TRBD1 (6 bases). V was cut by 0 bases and J by 3 bases, with 6 bases left in between. Germline V gene sequence: CDR1 LGHNA, CDR2 YNFKEQ. This CDR3 contains 13 residues. This CDR3 reads CASSQEGGYEQYF. CDR3 nucleotides: TGTGCCAGCAGCCAAGAAGGGGGCTACGAGCAGTACTTC.

This sequence joins TRBV5-6 and TRBJ2-1; 9 nucleotides align to TRBD2. V shed 3 bases and J 5 bases; nucleotides not matched to a gene: 6. This CDR3 has 15 residues. From germline, CDR1 is SGHDT and CDR2 YYEEEE. The chain's CDR3 is CASSYVAGANNEQFF. For the CDR3, the DNA is TGTGCCAGCAGCTATGTAGCGGGAGCTAACAATGAGCAGTTCTTC.

This chain joins TRBV28 and TRBJ1-4; the match to TRBD1 covers 9 bases. CDR1 and CDR2 from the germline V gene are MDHEN and SYDVKM. V shed 4 bases and J 6 bases; nucleotides not matched to a gene: 6. The length of the CDR3 is 15 residues. The CDR3 is CASSSPGQGYEKLFF. The CDR3 coding sequence is TGTGCCAGCAGTTCTCCGGGACAGGGATATGAAAAACTGTTTTTT.

This chain links TRBV7-9 with TRBJ2-1; TRBD2 aligns across 8 bases. Germline values: CDR1 SEHNR, CDR2 FQNEAQ (reference sequence). This CDR3 comprises 12 residues. Losses at the gene ends were 3 bases for V and 14 bases for J; bases not matched to a gene: 6. The CDR3 coding sequence is TGTGCCAGCAGCTTTAAAATCGGGGGGGAGTTCTTC. Its translation: CASSFKIGGEFF.

The chain combines TRBV4-1 with TRBJ2-2, with 8 bases matching TRBD1. Trimming cost V 4 bases and J 1 base; bases outside gene matches: 5. CDR3 size: 16 residues. CDR1 MGHRA and CDR2 YSYEKL come from the germline V gene. CDR3 nucleotide sequence: TGCGCCAGCAGCCCAACGACAGGGGAGAACACCGGGGAGCTGTTTTTT. It encodes CASSPTTGENTGELFF.

This clone qualifies as medium-sized. V gene TRBV5-1 combines with J gene TRBJ1-1; perhaps TRBD1 as D (5 bases). The V end lost 0 bases, the J end lost 4 bases, and 10 bases lay between the germline ends. Germline CDR1 is SGHRS and CDR2 is YFSETQ. The CDR3 spans 14 residues. The CDR3 region is CASSLGSGGTEAFF. The DNA of the CDR3 is TGCGCCAGCAGCTTGGGCTCGGGGGGCACTGAAGCTTTCTTT.

The chain carries TRBV6-1 and TRBJ2-7, with D maybe TRBD1 (6 bases). The ends were cut back, 0 bases at V and 3 bases at J, with 9 bases in the middle. Germline CDR1 and CDR2: MNHNS and SASEGT. The CDR3 length is 14 residues. The CDR3 DNA reads TGTGCCAGCAGTGAAGCGAGGGGGTACTACGAGCAGTACTTC. This gives the protein CASSEARGYYEQYF.

V is TRBV6-4 and J is TRBJ2-3; tentative D call: TRBD2 (5 bases). Trimming left V 2 bases short and J 3 bases short, with 12 bases between. Germline loops: CDR1 MRHNA, CDR2 SNTAGT. This CDR3 has 15 amino acids. The chain's CDR3 is CASSDTSQPTDTQYF. CDR3 nucleotides: TGTGCCAGCAGTGACACTAGTCAACCTACAGATACGCAGTATTTT.

This chain connects TRBV7-9 to TRBJ2-7; D uncertain. The germline V gene encodes CDR1 SEHNR and CDR2 FQNEAQ (reference sequence). This CDR3 has 15 amino acids. The ends were cut back, 0 bases at V and 0 bases at J, with 9 bases in the middle. The CDR3 nucleotides read TGTGCCAGCAGCTTAGCGCGATGGAGCTCCTACGAGCAGTACTTC. This codes for CASSLARWSSYEQYF.

V is TRBV9 and J is TRBJ1-2; 9 bases are a match to TRBD1. Germline V gene data show CDR1 as SGDLS and CDR2 as YYNGEE. Trimming removed 0 bases from V and 6 bases from J; junction bases left unmatched: 9. The CDR3 is 16 residues long. This chain's CDR3 is CASSVATGTGSDGYTF. Written as DNA, the CDR3 is TGTGCCAGCAGCGTAGCTACGGGGACAGGGTCGGATGGCTACACCTTC.

In this sample, this clone turned up once. The chain is built from TRBV15 and TRBJ2-1; D gene uncertain. Germline V gene data show CDR1 as LNHNV and CDR2 as YYDKDF (reference sequence). The CDR3 loop spans 11 amino acids. The V end was cut by 9 bases, the J end by 13 bases, with 16 bases between. The CDR3 here is CATGLGPEQFF. Here the CDR3 DNA reads TGTGCCACGGGCCTTGGTCCTGAACAGTTCTTC.